The 24 T cell receptor beta chains below come from one sample, sequenced in a study of cytomegalovirus exposure and HLA in healthy donors. 60 Vbeta and 13 Jbeta primers were used in PCR. The method was immunoSEQ multiplex PCR; TCRdb's version includes in-frame clones alone and lacks a portion of them. This sample yields 150,000 or so clones, of which around 80% are seen a single time; roughly 6.3% belongs to the top ten. Input material: PBMCs. Every receptor here comes from a male donor in good health and CMV-seropositive.

The rearrangement uses TRBV25-1 and TRBJ1-2; D perhaps matches TRBD1 (6 bases). The CDR3 contains 14 residues. Trimming cost V 1 base and J 4 bases, with 10 bases left between them. CDR1 and CDR2 from the germline V gene are MGHDK and SYGVNS. The CDR3 DNA reads as TGTGCCAGCAGTGAATTCGGACAGAGCTATGGCTACACCTTC. Residues: CASSEFGQSYGYTF.

V usage is TRBV15 and J usage is TRBJ2-5; D is ambiguous. Trimming removed 0 bases from V and 4 bases from J, with 21 bases in between. From germline, CDR1 is LNHNV and CDR2 YYDKDF (reference sequence). The CDR3 consists of 18 residues. CDR3 bases: TGTGCCACCAGCAGAGATGGTAGTCAACGGAGAACTGGAGAGACCCAGTACTTC. Amino acids: CATSRDGSQRRTGETQYF.

The V call is TRBV11-3, the J call TRBJ2-1; TRBD1 matches 7 bases. Germline CDR1 reads SGHNT; CDR2 reads YENEEA. Trimming at V came to 1 base and at J to 4 bases, leaving 4 bases not matched to a gene. This CDR3 comprises 15 residues. The CDR3, as DNA: TGTGCCAGCAGCTTAGGGACAGGCATTTACAATGAGCAGTTCTTC. As protein: CASSLGTGIYNEQFF. Combining the CDR3 with reference TRBV11-3 and TRBJ2-1 gives the whole variable domain EAGVVQSPRYKIIEKKQPVAFWCNPISGHNTLYWYLQNLGQGPELLIRYENEEAVDDSQLPKDRFSAERLKGVDSTLKIQPAELGDSAVYLCASSLGTGIYNEQFFGPGTRLTVL.

The gene calls are TRBV4-1 and TRBJ2-2; 10 bases align to TRBD2. The CDR3 has 16 amino acids. V was pared by 2 bases and J by 7 bases, with 7 bases of the junction left unmatched. Germline CDR1 MGHRA, CDR2 YSYEKL. The DNA of the CDR3 is TGCGCCAGCAGCCAACACGCTAGCGGGAGTAGCGGGGAGCTGTTTTTT. Encoded protein: CASSQHASGSSGELFF.

This chain connects TRBV27 to TRBJ2-1; 7 nucleotides agree with TRBD2. The CDR3 totals 16 residues. J was trimmed by 0 bases and V by 3 bases; bases with no gene match: 5. The germline CDR1 and CDR2 sequences are MNHEY and SMNVEV (reference sequence). The DNA of the CDR3 is TGTGCCAGCAGTTTCAGTGGGGGGGGCTCCTACAATGAGCAGTTCTTC. The encoded protein is CASSFSGGGSYNEQFF.

The rearrangement joins TRBV6-6 to TRBJ1-1; the match to TRBD1 covers 7 bases. V lost 0 bases to trimming and J lost 7 bases; unmatched junction nucleotides: 5. This CDR3 has 14 residues. CDR1 and CDR2 from the germline V gene are MNHNY and SVGAGI (reference sequence). As DNA, the CDR3 is TGTGCCAGCAGTTACTCTAGGGACAGCCGTGAAGCTTTCTTT. Translating gives CASSYSRDSREAFF.

V is TRBV6-5 and J is TRBJ2-5; 8 bases align to TRBD2. CDR1 MNHEY and CDR2 SVGAGI come from the germline V gene. V dropped 5 bases and J dropped 6; count of bases not matched to a gene: 11. The CDR3 has 15 amino acids. The CDR3 nucleotides are TGTGCCAGCAGTAAACTAAGCGGGAGTTCGAAGACCCAGTACTTC. Translation gives CASSKLSGSSKTQYF.

J is TRBJ2-5 and V is TRBV29-1, with 7 positions matching TRBD2. This CDR3 comprises 15 residues. Germline V lookup: CDR1 SQVTM, CDR2 ANQGSEA. Losses at the gene ends were 4 bases for V and 5 bases for J; bases not matched to a gene: 13. CDR3 bases: TGCAGCGTTGCCCAGGGATCTACGGGGGGTGAGACCCAGTACTTC. This gives the protein CSVAQGSTGGETQYF. Full variable domain (missing parts from reference TRBV29-1 and TRBJ2-5): SAVISQKPSRDICQRGTSLTIQCQVDSQVTMMFWYRQQPGQSLTLIATANQGSEATYESGFVIDKFPISRPNLTFSTLTVSNMSPEDSSIYLCSVAQGSTGGETQYFGPGTRLLVL.

The chain has TRBV19 and TRBJ1-5; D might be TRBD1 (6 bases). CDR1 is LNHDA and CDR2 is SQIVND in the germline V gene (reference sequence). This CDR3 is built from 15 residues. V was shortened by 7 bases and J by 7 bases, with 20 bases between the two germline ends. The CDR3 DNA reads as TGTGCCAGTAACCTTGAAGGGGGTTTTGGACAGCCCCAGCATTTT. It yields the protein CASNLEGGFGQPQHF.

This rearrangement joins TRBV19 to TRBJ2-3; 8 bases are shared with TRBD2. The CDR3 is 15 amino acids. Trimming at V came to 5 bases and at J to 2 bases, leaving 6 bases not matched to a gene. Germline loops: CDR1 LNHDA, CDR2 SQIVND (reference sequence). CDR3 coding DNA: TGTGCCAGTAGTCTCGGGACTAGGCTCACAGATACGCAGTATTTT. Amino acid sequence: CASSLGTRLTDTQYF.

As for this clone: At one end, the junction sequence differs from germline, possibly due to a read error. This chain's CDR3 is CSSSLAVAGGPGEQFF. CDR3 in DNA: TGTTCCAGCAGCTTAGCGGTGGCGGGAGGGCCCGGTGAGCAGTTCTTC. J is TRBJ2-1 and V is TRBV7-9, with 9 bases aligning to TRBD2. The CDR3 loop spans 16 amino acids. The germline gives CDR1 SEHNR, CDR2 FQNEAQ (reference sequence). The complete variable domain, with remaining parts taken from reference TRBV7-9 and TRBJ2-1, reads DTGVSQNPRHKITKRGQNVTFRCDPISEHNRLYWYRQTLGQGPEFLTYFQNEAQLEKSRLLSDRFSAERPKGSFSTLEIQRTEQGDSAMYLCSSSLAVAGGPGEQFFGPGTRLTVL.

In its sample, this clone was seen a few times. An end of the junction differs from the germline gene, which may be a read error. The chain joins TRBV7-9 to TRBJ2-7; TRBD1 matches at 8 bases. In germline, CDR1 is SEHNR, CDR2 FQNEAQ (reference sequence). This CDR3 is 14 amino acids long. The CDR3 loop is CSSSLVSRGHEQYF. The CDR3, as DNA: TGTTCCAGCAGCTTAGTATCCAGGGGGCACGAGCAGTACTTC.

This sequence joins TRBV5-5 and TRBJ1-2; no firm D call. Germline loops: CDR1 SGHKS, CDR2 YYEKEE (reference sequence). Trimming stripped 2 bases from V and 8 bases from J, with 19 bases between. The CDR3 sequence is 15 residues long. The CDR3 sequence: CASSFRTDSFYGYTF. The CDR3 DNA sequence: TGTGCCAGCAGCTTCAGAACAGATTCTTTCTACGGCTACACCTTC.

This clone was picked up a small number of times. The rearrangement uses TRBV7-6 and TRBJ2-7; TRBD2 matches 7 bases. This CDR3 is 15 amino acids long. V trimming: 5 bases; J trimming: 3 bases; junction bases outside the gene matches: 10. Germline lookup yields CDR1 SGHVS and CDR2 FNYEAQ. CDR3 loop: CASSQPGTGGYEQYF. Written as DNA, the CDR3 is TGTGCCAGCAGCCAACCCGGGACGGGAGGCTACGAGCAGTACTTC.

The chain couples TRBV30 to TRBJ2-7, with 7 bases identical to TRBD2. The CDR3 totals 19 residues. V shed 3 bases and J 0 bases; nucleotides not matched to a gene: 20. Germline CDR1 GTSNPN, CDR2 SVGIG (reference sequence). CDR3 bases: TGTGCCTGGAGCCATCCAACCCCGGGGCTAGCGGTTCACTCCTACGAGCAGTACTTC. Translated, it gives CAWSHPTPGLAVHSYEQYF.

The chain carries TRBV28 and TRBJ1-2, with TRBD1 identical over 8 bases. Trimming took 10 bases from V and 2 from J; bases not matched to a gene: 15. The CDR3 is made up of 16 amino acids. Germline V CDR1 and CDR2: MDHEN, SYDVKM. In nucleotides, the CDR3 is TGTGCCACCCCGCAAATAGACAGGGGAGGGAACTATGGCTACACCTTC. Translating gives CATPQIDRGGNYGYTF.

The J gene is TRBJ2-5, the V gene TRBV10-3; D is perhaps TRBD1 (6 bases). CDR1 and CDR2 from the germline V gene are ENHRY and SYGVKD. Trimming stripped 3 bases from V and 5 bases from J, with 19 bases between. This CDR3 is built from 16 residues. CDR3 nucleotides: TGTGCCATCAGTGACGCGCTAGGGGGAGAGGAGGAGACCCAGTACTTC. Its protein product is CAISDALGGEEETQYF.

The chain has TRBV6-1 and TRBJ2-7; the match to TRBD1 covers 9 bases. With 6 bases clipped from V and 4 bases from J, the junction kept 7 bases outside the gene matches. Germline CDR1 and CDR2: MNHNS and SASEGT. The CDR3 contains 14 residues. The CDR3 loop reads CASSAGTGLYEQYF. The CDR3 DNA reads TGTGCCAGCAGCGCCGGGACAGGGCTTTACGAGCAGTACTTC.

This clone was observed a handful of times. V gene TRBV28 combines with J gene TRBJ1-2; unclear D gene. Trimming removed 3 bases at V and 6 bases at J, with 29 bases between. The CDR3 consists of 19 residues. Per the germline V gene, CDR1 is MDHEN and CDR2 is SYDVKM. The CDR3 nucleotides are TGTGCCAGCAGTTTGACCCTCACCGGGCCTTGGATAGGAGGACATGGCTACACCTTC. This gives the protein CASSLTLTGPWIGGHGYTF.

The chain has TRBV27 and TRBJ2-1; maybe TRBD1 (6 bases). The CDR3 loop spans 16 amino acids. V dropped 4 bases and J dropped 7 bases, with 20 bases sitting between them. Germline CDR1 reads MNHEY; CDR2 reads SMNVEV (reference sequence). The CDR3 DNA reads TGTGCCAGCAGTTCTCCCTGGGCAGGGGCTGGGAATGAGCAGTTCTTC. This gives the protein CASSSPWAGAGNEQFF.

This chain joins TRBV2 and TRBJ1-4, with D uncertain. CDR3 length: 15 amino acids. V lost 3 bases and J 0 bases, leaving 8 bases between the germline ends. Germline V lookup: CDR1 SNHLY, CDR2 FYNNEI. The CDR3 DNA reads as TGTGCCAGCAGTGAGGAGGGTGCAACTAATGAAAAACTGTTTTTT. Protein product: CASSEEGATNEKLFF.

This chain links TRBV19 with TRBJ2-1, with a weak D call TRBD2 (5 bases). The CDR3 runs to 14 residues. Deletions cut 6 bases from V and 9 bases from J, with 18 bases between. CDR1 is LNHDA, CDR2 SQIVND, per germline (reference sequence). CDR3 region: CASRRASGNGEQFF. DNA for the CDR3: TGTGCCAGTAGAAGGGCGTCGGGGAACGGTGAGCAGTTCTTC.

This clone has just a few counts. This sample includes further DNA sequences coding for the same CDR3. This chain connects TRBV7-9 to TRBJ1-5, with D tentatively TRBD1 (6 bases). V was trimmed by 1 base and J by 4 bases, leaving 11 bases between them. CDR3 size: 15 residues. Germline V gives CDR1 SEHNR, CDR2 FQNEAQ (reference sequence). The CDR3 spells CASSLGGTTNQPQHF. The CDR3 DNA follows: TGTGCCAGCAGCTTAGGAGGGACAACTAATCAGCCCCAGCATTTT.

This clone has more than one count but fewer than ten. The chain is built from TRBV7-2 and TRBJ2-5; 7 nucleotides line up with TRBD1. The J call may be faulty, since TRBJ2-7 better matches the DNA end. The CDR3 has 12 amino acids. Germline V CDR1 and CDR2: SGHTA, FQGNSA. Here the CDR3 DNA reads TGTGCCAGCAGCACATACAGGGGCGAGCAGTACTTC. Translation gives CASSTYRGEQYF.